This entry describes one T cell receptor (beta chain). Its antigen is currently unknown. This record comes from a study of T cells in localized non-small cell lung cancer. The CDR3 is 15 residues long. V dropped 3 bases and J dropped 0 bases, with 9 bases sitting between them. Germline V gives CDR1 ENHRY, CDR2 SYGVKD. Method: immunoSEQ multiplex PCR; TCRdb's copy keeps in-frame clones and lacks some. Altogether tens of thousands of clones are present, roughly 82% being singletons, with the ten largest covering around a sixth. Findings of the study overall: Increased T cell density in blood showed an association with longer overall survival.

The chain joins TRBV10-3 to TRBJ1-5; possible D gene TRBD1, 6 bases. Sample: peripheral blood, taken before any cancer treatment. This TCR came from a male donor aged 60 or older with stage III squamous cell lung carcinoma. The CDR3 nucleotides are TGTGCCATCAGTGATAACAGGGATAGCAATCAGCCCCAGCATTTT. It specifies CAISDNRDSNQPQHF.